The T cell receptor beta chain described here comes from a study of blood T cell repertoires in COVID-19. Assay: immunoSEQ multiplex PCR; the TCRdb copy retains only in-frame clones and omits some. The table has about 170,000 clones, around nine tenths seen once. The germline CDR1 and CDR2 sequences are LNHDA and SQIVND (reference sequence). This CDR3 is built from 16 residues. V lost 5 bases and J lost 0; bases outside the gene matches: 6. The TCR sequence derives from a woman of 80 years or more with COVID-19, enrolled during active disease. The source material was peripheral blood. The chain has TRBV19 and TRBJ2-7; TRBD2 aligns across 11 bases. The CDR3 bases are TGTGCCAGTAGTCCGGGACTAGCGGCCAGCTCCTACGAGCAGTACTTC. Residues: CASSPGLAASSYEQYF.